This paragraph reports one T cell receptor (beta chain). Antigen unknown. Extracted total RNA amounted to at least 5.5 micrograms for each sample. Combining a sample-barcoded 5' primer with a J-beta primer mix, a second PCR ran for roughly 7 to 12 cycles. TCRdb re-called the 5' RACE reads through MiXCR, storing one row per CDR3 protein. Here the sample spans about a million distinct CDR3 sequences, about 48% being singletons. The germline gives CDR1 SGHTA, CDR2 FQGNSA. CDR3 length: 14 residues. Trimming shortened V by 3 bases and J by 5 bases, and 13 bases separated the two germline ends. These data are taken from a study of blood T cells in healthy people across ages. Findings and caveats of the study: Strongly correlated with naive T cell percentage was TCR beta diversity. Donors of long life had a larger count of naive CD4+ cells and greater diversity than aged donors. Measured against age, TCR beta diversity per million T cells decreased in a roughly linear manner.

The material sequenced was blood. V usage is TRBV7-2 and J usage is TRBJ2-5; no reliable D call. This TCR was sampled from a man under 40 in good health. CDR3 in amino acids: CASSLGSPRETQYF. The DNA for the CDR3 is TGTGCCAGCAGCTTGGGCAGCCCAAGGGAGACCCAGTACTTC.